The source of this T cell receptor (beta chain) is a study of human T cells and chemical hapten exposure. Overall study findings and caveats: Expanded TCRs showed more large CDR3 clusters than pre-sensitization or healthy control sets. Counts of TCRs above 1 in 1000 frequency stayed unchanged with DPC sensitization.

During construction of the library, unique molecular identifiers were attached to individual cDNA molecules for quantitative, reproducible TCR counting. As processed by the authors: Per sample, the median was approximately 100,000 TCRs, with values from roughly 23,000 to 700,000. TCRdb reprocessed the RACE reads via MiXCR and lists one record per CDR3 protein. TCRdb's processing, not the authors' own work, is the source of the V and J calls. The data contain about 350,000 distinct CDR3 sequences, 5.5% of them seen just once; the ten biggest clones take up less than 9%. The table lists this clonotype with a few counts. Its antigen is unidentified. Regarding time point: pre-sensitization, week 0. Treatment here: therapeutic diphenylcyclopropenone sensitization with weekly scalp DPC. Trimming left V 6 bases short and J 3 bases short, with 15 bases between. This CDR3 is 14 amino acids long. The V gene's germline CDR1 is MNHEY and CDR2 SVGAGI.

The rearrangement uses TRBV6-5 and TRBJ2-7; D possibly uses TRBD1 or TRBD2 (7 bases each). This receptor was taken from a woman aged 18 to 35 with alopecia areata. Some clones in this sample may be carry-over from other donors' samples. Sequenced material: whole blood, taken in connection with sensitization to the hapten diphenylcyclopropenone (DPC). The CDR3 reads CASRIRGGGYEQYF. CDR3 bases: TGTGCCAGCAGAATCAGGGGGGGAGGCTACGAGCAGTACTTC.